The rows below give T cell receptor beta chains drawn from one sample of a study of cytomegalovirus exposure and HLA in healthy donors. Assay: immunoSEQ multiplex PCR; the TCRdb copy retains only in-frame clones and omits some. The sample has 92,000 or so clones, 95% to 98% seen once; the top ten hold 0.78%. The sample taken for sequencing was PBMCs. Receptor source: a man aged 18 to 30 in good health and CMV-seronegative. CDR3s include the opening cysteine and the closing phenylalanine or tryptophan. Each record gives: J gene, V gene, CDR3 protein.

J: TRBJ1-5
V: TRBV28
CDR3: CASSPLWQGVQPQHF

J: TRBJ2-1
V: TRBV5-1
CDR3: CASSLGTDITYNEQFF

J: TRBJ1-5
V: TRBV10-3
CDR3: CAISDLDRVGQPQHF

J: TRBJ2-2
V: TRBV21-1
CDR3: CASIRTSGSANTGELFF

J: TRBJ1-2
V: TRBV2
CDR3: CASSGQGRFGYTF

J: TRBJ1-5
V: TRBV19
CDR3: CASRGQGRQPQHF

J: TRBJ2-3
V: TRBV13
CDR3: CASSLGFRPGDTQYF

J: TRBJ1-5
V: TRBV7-2
CDR3: CASSLDRGDQPQHF

J: TRBJ1-4
V: TRBV12-2
CDR3: CASRRDRDDEKLFF

J: TRBJ2-1
V: TRBV6-6
CDR3: CASIFSIAGGHEQFF

J: TRBJ2-7
V: TRBV7-3
CDR3: CASSLQASGTYEQYF

J: TRBJ2-7
V: TRBV5-1
CDR3: CASSPPDRALYEQYF

J: TRBJ1-1
V: TRBV6-5
CDR3: CASSTTGGRTEAFF

J: TRBJ2-7
V: TRBV6-1
CDR3: CAIRTGGYEQYF

J: TRBJ1-2
V: TRBV6-5
CDR3: CASSYSDSLNYGYTF

J: TRBJ2-7
V: TRBV7-8
CDR3: CASSWGTSGSREQYF

J: TRBJ1-1
V: TRBV19
CDR3: CASSIVPDRWDTEAFF

J: TRBJ1-5
V: TRBV7-8
CDR3: CASSLGTSNQPQHF

J: TRBJ2-5
V: TRBV7-6
CDR3: CASSLAGGRETQYF

J: TRBJ1-3
V: TRBV27
CDR3: CASSLSRTGNTIYF

J: TRBJ1-5
V: TRBV6-6
CDR3: CASSPRDRGVNQPQHF

J: TRBJ2-2
V: TRBV7-2
CDR3: CASSLAGREDTRGTGELFF

J: TRBJ2-3
V: TRBV18
CDR3: CASSPRSLAGDVDTQYF

J: TRBJ2-1
V: TRBV10-1
CDR3: CASSETLYNEQFF

J: TRBJ1-3
V: TRBV4-1
CDR3: CASSQLRVRNTIYF